This is a list of T cell receptor beta chains from one sample in a study of shared clonotypes between healthy human individuals. Clones were read by immunoSEQ multiplex PCR, and TCRdb kept only the in-frame ones, dropping some. The sample has about 770,000 clones, over 55% seen once; the top ten hold less than 2%. Sample: memory CD4+ T cells sorted from blood. These receptor sequences come from a woman aged 25-40 years in good health. Both conserved end residues are part of each CDR3. The D gene is left open where the match is weak. Expanded clones get a size class; other rows say once, few or many, or leave the size out.

clone_size	v_call	j_call	d_call	cdr3_nt	cdr3_aa
-	TRBV27	TRBJ2-1	-	TGTGCCACCAAGAGGAGCTCCTACAATGAGCAGTTCTTC	CATKRSSYNEQFF
-	TRBV7-9	TRBJ1-1	-	TGTGCCAGCACCCGGAGCAGGGAGAACACTGAAGCTTTCTTT	CASTRSRENTEAFF
once	TRBV5-6	TRBJ2-7	-	TGTGCCAGCAGCTTAAGACAGGCCAACTCCTACGAGCAGTACTTC	CASSLRQANSYEQYF
-	TRBV9	TRBJ2-5	-	TGTGCCAGCAGCGGACAGTTGGCGGAGACCCAGTACTTC	CASSGQLAETQYF
-	TRBV27	TRBJ2-1	-	TGTGCCAGCAGTTTAAGAGACATAGGGCTGAATGAGCAGTTCTTC	CASSLRDIGLNEQFF
-	TRBV7-2	TRBJ1-2	-	TGTGCCAGCAGCTCCAGGGCTAACTATGGCTACACCTTC	CASSSRANYGYTF
-	TRBV28	TRBJ1-1	-	TGTGCCAGCACCCAGGGGCCTAAAGAAGCTTTCTTT	CASTQGPKEAFF
few	TRBV15	TRBJ2-1	-	TGTGCCACCAGCAGAGATTGGCAAGAGCAGTTCTTC	CATSRDWQEQFF
few	TRBV28	TRBJ2-1	TRBD2	TGTGCCAGCAGTTCCGGGACTAGCGGGAGGTCCTACAATGAGCAGTTCTTC	CASSSGTSGRSYNEQFF
-	TRBV11-3	TRBJ2-6	-	TGTGCCAGCAGCCCAGGGGGGGGCACATCTGGGGCCAACGTCCTGACTTTC	CASSPGGGTSGANVLTF
many	TRBV6-1	TRBJ2-2	-	TGTGCCACCGGAGGGTTCTCGAACACCGGGGAGCTGTTTTTT	CATGGFSNTGELFF
-	TRBV10-3	TRBJ2-7	-	TGTGCCATCAGTGAAAATGACAGGAGCGAGCAGTACTTC	CAISENDRSEQYF
-	TRBV12-5	TRBJ2-2	-	TGTGCTAGTCGGAACGGACAGCATGGGGCCGGGGAGCTGTTTTTT	CASRNGQHGAGELFF
-	TRBV5-6	TRBJ2-7	-	TGTGCCAGCAGCACCAGGTACTACGAGCAGTACTTC	CASSTRYYEQYF
-	TRBV6-6	TRBJ1-5	-	TGTGCCAGCAGGCAAGAACAGGATCAGCCCCAGCATTTT	CASRQEQDQPQHF
-	TRBV6-4	TRBJ2-3	-	TGTGCCAGCAGTGACGGGTCGGGAGTCACAGATACGCAGTATTTT	CASSDGSGVTDTQYF
once	TRBV2	TRBJ1-1	-	TGTGCCAGCATAGGCAGGGAGGCCGGCGCTTTCTTT	CASIGREAGAFF
few	TRBV7-2	TRBJ2-6	-	TGTGCCAGCAGCTTCGGGGGCAATGGGGCCAACGTCCTGACTTTC	CASSFGGNGANVLTF
-	TRBV4-2	TRBJ2-2	-	TGTGCCAGCAGCCAAGAAGGTCCGGGGACCGGGGAGCTGTTTTTT	CASSQEGPGTGELFF
-	TRBV7-8	TRBJ1-1	-	TGTGCCAGCAGCTCGGACAGCCTGAACACTGAAGCTTTCTTT	CASSSDSLNTEAFF
few	TRBV7-9	TRBJ1-3	-	TGTGCCAGCAGCAGGGGATCTGGAAACACCATATATTTT	CASSRGSGNTIYF
-	TRBV5-6	TRBJ1-2	TRBD1	TGTGCCAGCAGCTTACCACCGGGACAGGGACTCTATGGCTACACCTTC	CASSLPPGQGLYGYTF
-	TRBV20-1	TRBJ1-2	-	TGCAGTGCTAGCAGGGACTATGGCTACACCTTC	CSASRDYGYTF
-	TRBV5-1	TRBJ2-1	TRBD2	TGCGCCAGCAGACCGGGACTAGTCACCAGCTCCTACAATGAGCAGTTCTTC	CASRPGLVTSSYNEQFF
-	TRBV27	TRBJ2-4	TRBD2	TGTGCCAGCAGTTCTGGGACTAGCGGGAGGGCCATTCAGTACTTC	CASSSGTSGRAIQYF
-	TRBV19	TRBJ1-2	-	TGTGCCAGTCAAAGGGCCGGCTCAGTGAACTATGGCTACACCTTC	CASQRAGSVNYGYTF
-	TRBV28	TRBJ2-5	TRBD2	TGTGCCAGCAGTTCTCAAACTCGGGGGGCCCAGTACTTC	CASSSQTRGAQYF
-	TRBV15	TRBJ1-4	-	TGTGCCACCAGCAGAGAAGGTGGGGGTTTTGGGTCTAATGAAAAACTGTTTTTT	CATSREGGGFGSNEKLFF
-	TRBV7-9	TRBJ2-7	-	TGTGCCAGCACCCGGACAGACTACGAGCAGTACTTC	CASTRTDYEQYF
-	TRBV23-1	TRBJ2-2	-	TGCGCCAGCAGTCAGGCCATGAACACCGGGGAGCTGTTTTTT	CASSQAMNTGELFF
-	TRBV5-6	TRBJ2-1	-	TGTGCCAGCAGCTTCCTACTAGAACTGGGCAATGAGCAGTTCTTC	CASSFLLELGNEQFF
many	TRBV7-8	TRBJ1-6	-	TGTGCCAGCAGCTTAAGGAGGAACTCCTATAATTCACCCCTCCACTTT	CASSLRRNSYNSPLHF
few	TRBV10-3	TRBJ1-6	-	TGTGCCATCAGTGAGTCGCAAAATTCACCCCTCCACTTT	CAISESQNSPLHF
-	TRBV7-6	TRBJ2-7	-	TGTGCCAGCAGCTTAGGGTGGGGCGAGCAGTACTTC	CASSLGWGEQYF
-	TRBV27	TRBJ1-5	TRBD1	TGTGCCAGCAGTCTACAGGGGTTTAGCAATCAGCCCCAGCATTTT	CASSLQGFSNQPQHF
once	TRBV7-6	TRBJ2-1	TRBD2	TGTGCCAGCAGCGGACCGGGACTAGCGGGTAGGGGCGAGCAGTTCTTC	CASSGPGLAGRGEQFF
once	TRBV5-6	TRBJ2-7	-	TGTGCCAGCAGCGCTACTGACAGCTACGAGCAGTACTTC	CASSATDSYEQYF
-	TRBV21-1	TRBJ2-5	-	TGTGCCAGCAGCAAAGCCAATGGACTAGGACGAGGGACCCAGTACTTC	CASSKANGLGRGTQYF
-	TRBV7-7	TRBJ2-3	TRBD2	TGTGCCAGCAGCTTAGGGTTAGCGGGAGCTGATACGCAGTATTTT	CASSLGLAGADTQYF
-	TRBV7-8	TRBJ2-1	TRBD1	TGTGCCAGCAGCCGTGACAGGGGCTCCTACAATGAGCAGTTCTTC	CASSRDRGSYNEQFF
-	TRBV5-1	TRBJ2-1	-	TGCGCCAGCAGCCCCATTCCCGGAACCGACAATGAGCAGTTCTTC	CASSPIPGTDNEQFF
-	TRBV5-1	TRBJ1-4	-	TGCGCCAGCAGCTTTCTGATGGCAGGGACTAATGAAAAACTGTTTTTT	CASSFLMAGTNEKLFF
-	TRBV7-9	TRBJ2-7	-	TGTGCCAGCAGCCCGGGCAGGACGGAGAGTTTCGGCGAGCAGTACTTC	CASSPGRTESFGEQYF
-	TRBV21-1	TRBJ2-5	-	TGTGCCAGCAGCAAAGCCAGCGTTCGCAAAGAGACCCAGTACTTC	CASSKASVRKETQYF
-	TRBV15	TRBJ2-2	-	TGTGCCACCAGCGGAGACACCGACACCGGGGAGCTGTTTTTT	CATSGDTDTGELFF
-	TRBV5-1	TRBJ2-6	-	TGCGCCAGCAGCTTCCAGGGACGTGGGGCCAACGTCCTGACTTTC	CASSFQGRGANVLTF
-	TRBV10-3	TRBJ2-1	TRBD2	TGTGCCATCAGACCACTAGCGGGAGGAGAGAATGAGCAGTTCTTC	CAIRPLAGGENEQFF
once	TRBV11-2	TRBJ2-7	-	TGTGCCAGCAGCTTAGGCTCCACTACCTACGAGCAGTACTTC	CASSLGSTTYEQYF
-	TRBV23-1	TRBJ2-7	TRBD1	TGCGCCAGCCCAAGACGGGACAGTAGGGACGAGCAGTACTTC	CASPRRDSRDEQYF
-	TRBV18	TRBJ1-1	TRBD1	TGTGCCAGCTCCCCTCGGACAGGGAAGGCTTTCTTT	CASSPRTGKAFF
-	TRBV7-2	TRBJ2-7	TRBD1	TGTGCCAGCGACAGGGCCGACGAGCAGTACTTC	CASDRADEQYF
-	TRBV11-3	TRBJ2-1	TRBD2	TGTGCCAGCAGCTCAAGGATGGCGGGAGGGGTTACTGAGCAGTTCTTC	CASSSRMAGGVTEQFF
-	TRBV6-1	TRBJ1-5	-	TGTGCCAGCACCCAAGACCCTATGGGCAATCAGCCCCAGCATTTT	CASTQDPMGNQPQHF
-	TRBV6-1	TRBJ1-2	TRBD1	TGTGCCAGCAGGGCGGACAGGGTCTATGGCTACACCTTC	CASRADRVYGYTF
-	TRBV28	TRBJ1-3	-	TGTGCCAGCAGCTTCCGGGACTCTGGAAACACCATATATTTT	CASSFRDSGNTIYF
-	TRBV5-5	TRBJ1-4	TRBD1	TGTGCCAGCAGCTCAGGGGGCTTGAGTGAAAAACTGTTTTTT	CASSSGGLSEKLFF
-	TRBV5-1	TRBJ2-2	TRBD2	TGCGCCAGTAGACTAGCGGGACAAACCGGGGAGCTGTTTTTT	CASRLAGQTGELFF